The clone carrying this TCR beta chain is a singleton in its sample. These data are taken from a study of low-dose radiotherapy and immunotherapy resistance in tumors. Study-wide context: Every six weeks patients received intravenous ipilimumab 1 mg/kg, and every two weeks they received intravenous nivolumab 240 mg.

Gene-specific TRAV and TRBV primers were used for first-strand cDNA, covering alpha and beta chains. The authors ran 15 to 25 PCR cycles to amplify TCRs with a constant-region primer and V-primer adapter. TCRdb fed the reads into MiXCR, producing one record per CDR3 protein. The table shows under 9,500 distinct CDR3 sequences, with 80% to 90% occurring only once. Germline loops: CDR1 SNHLY, CDR2 FYNNEI. Trimming cost V 2 bases and J 3 bases; bases outside gene matches: 2. The CDR3 totals 15 residues. The origin of this receptor is a human donor with advanced metastatic prostate, ovarian, gallbladder or colorectal cancer (not recorded which). This table probably holds off-target reads from a library built for another chain. The chain recombines TRBV2 with TRBJ2-1; TRBD2 matches at 9 bases. The CDR3 bases are TGTGCCAGCAGTGAATCTAGCGGGGACTACAATGAGCAGTTCTTC. Residues: CASSESSGDYNEQFF.